This T cell receptor (beta chain) appears in the sequencing data of a study of blood T cell repertoires in COVID-19. V was shortened by 2 bases and J by 0 bases, with 11 bases between the two germline ends. Germline CDR1 reads MNHNS; CDR2 reads SASEGT. This CDR3 is built from 16 residues. Original analysis: Amplified reference gene primers provided the basis for estimating nucleated cell counts. The table came from immunoSEQ multiplex PCR; TCRdb's copy has only in-frame clones and leaves some out. The V and J calls and the clone size are those of that table, but D and trimming were determined from the DNA. The repertoire holds 150,000 to 250,000 clones, with about 80% as singletons. Those enrolled, adults aged about 18 to 89 years, came from about two dozen US areas.

Specimen: PBMCs or T cells enriched from blood (not recorded which). The chain links TRBV6-1 to TRBJ1-3, with D possibly TRBD1 on 5 matching bases. The clonotype comes from a man aged 35-49 years who had recovered from COVID-19. The CDR3 sequence is CASSERQFFSGNTIYF. The CDR3 DNA follows: TGTGCCAGCAGTGAACGACAGTTTTTCTCTGGAAACACCATATATTTT.